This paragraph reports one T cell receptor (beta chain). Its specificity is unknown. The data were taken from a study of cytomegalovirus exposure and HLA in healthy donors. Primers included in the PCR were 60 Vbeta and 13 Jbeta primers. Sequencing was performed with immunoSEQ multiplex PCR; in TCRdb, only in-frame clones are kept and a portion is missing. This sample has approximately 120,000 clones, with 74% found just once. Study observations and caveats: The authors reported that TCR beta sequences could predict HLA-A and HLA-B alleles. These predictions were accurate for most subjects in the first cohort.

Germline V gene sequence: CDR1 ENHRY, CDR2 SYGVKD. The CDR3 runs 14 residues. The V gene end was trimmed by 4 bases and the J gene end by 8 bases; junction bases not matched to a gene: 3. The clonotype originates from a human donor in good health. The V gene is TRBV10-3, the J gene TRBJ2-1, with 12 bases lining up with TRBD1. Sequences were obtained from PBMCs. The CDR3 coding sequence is TGTGCCATCAGTGGGGGACAGGGGGCTGATGAGCAGTTCTTC. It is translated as CAISGGQGADEQFF.